The clone carrying this T cell receptor beta chain was detected once. Its antigen is currently unknown. The data stem from a study of OX40 agonist ivuxolimab in advanced cancers. On the study more broadly: Ivuxolimab is a fully human IgG2 antibody that activates OX40 (CD134). Study-wide points: Expanded clones tended on average to be more numerous among CD8+ T cells than CD4+. Certain nonresponding patients likewise had low normalized T-cell clonal expansion.

This CDR3 is 11 amino acids long. The germline V gene has CDR1 MNHNY and CDR2 SVGAGI (reference sequence). V lost 6 bases to trimming and J lost 8 bases, with 9 bases between them. Sequencing was performed with immunoSEQ multiplex PCR; in TCRdb, only in-frame clones are kept and a portion is missing. This table holds around 22,000 clones, approximately 85% found once. The source is an adult with an advanced solid tumor such as melanoma, head and neck, liver or kidney cancer. The V and J genes are TRBV6-6 and TRBJ2-3; D not certain. Sequenced here: CD4+ or CD8+ T cells sorted from blood, sampled in a trial of the OX40 agonist ivuxolimab. The CDR3 is CASSPPGTQYF. The CDR3 DNA reads as TGTGCCAGCAGCCCTCCGGGTACGCAGTATTTT.